The 8 T cell receptor beta chains below all came from one sample that was sequenced in a study of T-cell reconstitution after alpha-beta-depleted transplantation in children. Unique molecular identifiers were incorporated during preparation of the TCRbeta library. In TCRdb, the PCR reads were re-called with MiXCR into one record per CDR3 protein. The repertoire holds approximately 800,000 distinct CDR3 sequences, roughly 15% seen once, with approximately 5% in the top ten. Specimen: PBMCs, mostly from graft donor cells, collected 360 days after TCRalphabeta/CD19-depleted stem cell transplant. The receptors derive from a male patient younger than 18 who had a stem cell transplant for acute lymphoblastic leukemia, so the T cells may come from the graft donor.

V usage is TRBV19 and J usage is TRBJ1-5, with D unresolved. The germline CDR1 and CDR2 sequences are LNHDA and SQIVND (reference sequence). CDR3 size: 13 residues. Trimming stripped 2 bases from V and 10 bases from J, with 12 bases between. In nucleotides, the CDR3 is TGTGCCAGTAGTATAACCCCGGGGATCCCCCAGCATTTT. This gives the protein CASSITPGIPQHF.

This clonotype has only a few counts. The chain uses TRBV12-3 or TRBV12-4 and TRBJ1-1; D uncertain. The CDR3 length is 15 residues. Deletions cut 3 bases from V and 1 base from J, with 12 bases between. The CDR3 is CASSFLGRKNTEAFF. The CDR3, as DNA: TGTGCCAGCAGTTTCTTAGGACGGAAGAACACTGAAGCTTTCTTT.

The chain has TRBV7-9 and TRBJ2-3, with 7 bases matching TRBD2. J was trimmed by 1 base and V by 4 bases; bases with no gene match: 5. This CDR3 comprises 15 residues. Germline V gene lookup returns CDR1 SEHNR and CDR2 FQNEAQ (reference sequence). CDR3 sequence reads: CASSSRGRRTDTQYF. The CDR3 DNA sequence: TGTGCCAGCAGCTCGCGCGGGAGACGCACAGATACGCAGTATTTT.

The chain joins TRBV20-1 to TRBJ2-4; a possible D gene is TRBD2 (6 bases). Germline CDR1 DFQATT, CDR2 SNEGSKA (reference sequence). Trimming took 3 bases from V and 4 from J, leaving 10 bases between them. The CDR3 sequence is 13 residues long. This CDR3 reads CSASGGAKNIQYF. In nucleotides, the CDR3 is TGCAGTGCTAGTGGAGGGGCTAAAAACATTCAGTACTTC.

This clonotype was seen more than once but under ten times. The rearrangement links TRBV20-1 to TRBJ1-5; 8 positions match TRBD1. The trim removed 3 bases at V and 8 bases at J, leaving 15 bases unmatched. Germline-derived CDR1 and CDR2 are DFQATT and SNEGSKA (reference sequence). The CDR3 is made up of 16 amino acids. The CDR3 here is CSASPVGQGLSEPQHF. The CDR3 bases are TGCAGTGCTAGCCCCGTCGGACAGGGTCTATCAGAGCCCCAGCATTTT.

This clonotype has more than one count but fewer than ten. This chain joins TRBV7-3 and TRBJ1-2; D is ambiguous. The germline V gene encodes CDR1 SGHTA and CDR2 FQGTGA. The CDR3 sequence is 13 residues long. Trimming shortened V by 0 bases and J by 6 bases, and 8 bases separated the two germline ends. DNA of the CDR3: TGTGCCAGCAGCTTAACGGCTGCGGATGGCTACACCTTC. This translates into CASSLTAADGYTF.

CDR3 in DNA: TGTGCCAGCACCGGACAGTGCCTTAGCTCCTACGAGCAGTACTTC. It encodes CASTGQCLSSYEQYF. V and J are TRBV21-1 and TRBJ2-7; the table's D call of TRBD1 was not tested on the DNA. TRBV21-1 is a pseudogene locus. The CDR3 length is 15 residues.

The V gene is TRBV2, the J gene TRBJ1-1; no firm D call. CDR3 length: 13 residues. Germline assignment: CDR1 SNHLY and CDR2 FYNNEI. Trimming left V 8 bases short and J 4 bases short, with 14 bases between. CDR3 in DNA: TGTGCCAGCGGGTCGGGGTTGGTCACTGAAGCTTTCTTT. As protein: CASGSGLVTEAFF.